Listed here are 18 T cell receptor beta chains from one sample, sequenced in a study of T cells after yellow fever vaccination. A single record per CDR3 protein comes from TCRdb applying MiXCR to the 5' RACE reads. The table includes 360,000 or so distinct CDR3 sequences, more than 9% detected once. The source was PBMCs, collected on the day of the first yellow fever vaccination. These receptors all stem from a man aged 18 to 30 who received the YFV17D yellow fever vaccine.

Only a few counts were recorded for this clonotype. The rearrangement uses TRBV15 and TRBJ1-6; D unresolved. Trimming removed 4 bases at V and 7 bases at J, with 5 bases between. The CDR3 spans 12 residues. CDR1 LNHNV and CDR2 YYDKDF come from the germline V gene (reference sequence). CDR3 bases: TGTGCCACCAGCATCCCAAATTCACCCCTCCACTTT. It encodes CATSIPNSPLHF.

This clonotype has just a few counts. The rearrangement joins TRBV9 to TRBJ1-1, with TRBD1 matching 7 bases. The ends lost 4 bases at V and 3 bases at J; junction bases unmatched: 9. In germline, CDR1 is SGDLS, CDR2 YYNGEE. This CDR3 region has 15 residues. This CDR3 is CASSSLDRADTEAFF. The CDR3 coding sequence is TGTGCCAGCAGCTCCCTCGACAGGGCGGACACTGAAGCTTTCTTT.

CDR3 nucleotides: TGTGCCAGCTCACCCGGACCAGGACCTTACGAGCAGTACGTC. Translating it yields CASSPGPGPYEQYV. The genes are TRBV18 and TRBJ2-7; no reliable D call. Germline CDR1 KGHSH, CDR2 LQKENI. Trimming removed 3 bases from V and 4 bases from J, with 13 bases in between. The CDR3 has 14 amino acids.

This clonotype was counted at least ten times. This chain uses TRBV4-3 with TRBJ2-3; D is perhaps TRBD1 or TRBD2 (5 bases each). This CDR3 has 16 amino acids. The V end lost 1 base, the J end lost 4 bases, and 15 bases lay between the germline ends. Germline lookup yields CDR1 LGHNA and CDR2 YSLEER. In DNA form, the CDR3 reads TGCGCCAGCAGCCAAGGAGCAGGGAGAGCTGCAGATACGCAGTATTTT. This codes for CASSQGAGRAADTQYF.

This clonotype came up a few times. This rearrangement joins TRBV10-3 to TRBJ1-5; perhaps TRBD1 as D (5 bases). Trimming removed 4 bases at V and 4 bases at J, with 8 bases between. This CDR3 has 13 amino acids. The germline CDR1 and CDR2 sequences are ENHRY and SYGVKD. For the CDR3, the DNA is TGTGCCATCAGTGGGACACAGAATCAGCCCCAGCATTTT. It translates to CAISGTQNQPQHF.

This clonotype was seen more than once but under ten times. The chain combines TRBV2 with TRBJ1-1; D is uncertain. The CDR3 has 13 amino acids. V was shortened by 3 bases and J by 5 bases, with 10 bases between the two germline ends. Germline values: CDR1 SNHLY, CDR2 FYNNEI. The CDR3 bases are TGTGCCAGCAGTGACATCGTGGGGACTGAAGCTTTCTTT. This encodes CASSDIVGTEAFF.

V gene TRBV6-1 combines with J gene TRBJ2-7; TRBD1 matches 7 bases. The CDR3 runs 13 residues. After removal of 4 bases from V and 2 bases from J, the junction contained 2 bases not matched to a gene. Germline V gene data show CDR1 as MNHNS and CDR2 as SASEGT. CDR3 bases: TGTGCCAGCAGTGTTACAGGGGCCTACGAGCAGTACGTC. Its protein product is CASSVTGAYEQYV.

The J gene is TRBJ2-5, the V gene TRBV29-1, with a possible D match to TRBD1 (6 bases). CDR3 length: 13 residues. V dropped 4 bases and J dropped 7 bases, with 16 bases sitting between them. Germline V gene sequence: CDR1 SQVTM, CDR2 ANQGSEA. The CDR3 protein is CSVGQGRRGTQYF. CDR3 nucleotide sequence: TGCAGCGTTGGGCAGGGGCGAAGAGGGACCCAGTACTTC.

This clonotype was seen only a few times. V gene TRBV18 combines with J gene TRBJ2-5; possible D gene TRBD2, 5 bases. V lost 1 base and J lost 4, with 10 bases in between. This CDR3 is 14 amino acids long. Germline values: CDR1 KGHSH, CDR2 LQKENI. The CDR3 bases are TGTGCCAGCTCACCACTGGGAAGCGGAGAGACCCAGTACTTC. It specifies CASSPLGSGETQYF.

This clonotype occurred a few times. The J gene is TRBJ1-2, the V gene TRBV12-3 or TRBV12-4; no reliable D call. Trimming shortened V by 3 bases and J by 5 bases, and 1 base separated the two germline ends. The CDR3 length is 10 residues. CDR3 coding DNA: TGTGCCAGCAGTTTTTATGGCTACACCTTC. Its protein is CASSFYGYTF.

As regards this clonotype: A read error is possible here, since a much larger clone lies one base away. V usage is TRBV7-2 and J usage is TRBJ2-1, with D perhaps matching TRBD2 (5 bases). CDR3 length equals 14 residues. Trimming took 3 bases from V and 16 from J, leaving 22 bases between them. Germline values: CDR1 SGHTA, CDR2 FQGNSA. The CDR3 here is CASSFITEVEGVFF. The CDR3 DNA reads TGTGCCAGCAGCTTTATAACTGAGGTTGAGGGTGTTTTCTTC.

The chain couples TRBV5-4 to TRBJ1-3, with 7 bases that match TRBD1. The CDR3 extends over 19 amino acids. The ends lost 0 bases at V and 4 bases at J; junction bases unmatched: 16. Germline assignment: CDR1 SGHNT and CDR2 YYREEE (reference sequence). CDR3 region: CASSLAPLFGWTGGNTIYF. The DNA for the CDR3 is TGTGCCAGCAGCTTGGCCCCACTGTTCGGGTGGACAGGAGGAAACACCATATATTTT.

The chain is built from TRBV9 and TRBJ2-6; D gene uncertain. Germline V gives CDR1 SGDLS, CDR2 YYNGEE. The V end lost 7 bases, the J end lost 6 bases, and 5 bases lay between the germline ends. This CDR3 contains 11 residues. CDR3 residues: CASGPANVLTF. CDR3 DNA: TGTGCCAGCGGTCCGGCCAACGTCCTGACTTTC.

The chain combines TRBV7-2 with TRBJ1-2; D is possibly TRBD1 (5 bases). The V gene's germline CDR1 is SGHTA and CDR2 FQGNSA. The CDR3 spans 14 residues. V lost 0 bases and J 5 bases, leaving 10 bases between the germline ends. DNA of the CDR3: TGTGCCAGCAGCTTAGCAAGCAGGGCATATGGCTACACCTTC. This encodes CASSLASRAYGYTF.

This clonotype was observed a handful of times. V is TRBV7-2 and J is TRBJ1-5; D call uncertain. The V end was cut by 3 bases, the J end by 9 bases, with 9 bases between. CDR1 SGHTA and CDR2 FQGNSA come from the germline V gene. The CDR3 totals 12 residues. CDR3 in amino acids: CASSLWSGPQHF. The CDR3 DNA follows: TGTGCCAGCAGCTTGTGGTCGGGGCCCCAGCATTTT.

The rearrangement links TRBV11-2 to TRBJ1-4; D not resolved. V was shortened by 3 bases and J by 5 bases, with 10 bases between the two germline ends. The CDR3 consists of 14 residues. The germline CDR1 and CDR2 sequences are SGHAT and FQNNGV. The DNA of the CDR3 is TGTGCCAGCAGCTTTGCAACAGAGAATGAAAAACTGTTTTTT. Protein sequence: CASSFATENEKLFF.

This clonotype has more than one count but fewer than ten. This chain joins TRBV5-5 and TRBJ1-2, with unresolved D. Trimming took off 1 base at V and 7 bases at J, with 11 bases between the two ends. The germline V gene encodes CDR1 SGHKS and CDR2 YYEKEE (reference sequence). CDR3 length: 13 amino acids. Here the CDR3 reads CASSLSGLTGYTF. In nucleotides, the CDR3 is TGTGCCAGCAGCTTGTCCGGACTAACTGGCTACACCTTC. Together with reference TRBV5-5 and TRBJ1-2, the CDR3 gives the full variable domain: DAGVTQSPTHLIKTRGQQVTLRCSPISGHKSVSWYQQVLGQGPQFIFQYYEKEERGRGNFPDRFSARQFPNYSSELNVNALLLGDSALYLCASSLSGLTGYTFGSGTRLTVV.

This clonotype showed up just a few times. V usage is TRBV6-2 or TRBV6-3 and J usage is TRBJ1-5, with D perhaps matching TRBD1 (5 bases). Trimming left V 6 bases short and J 8 bases short, with 20 bases between. CDR3 length: 15 amino acids. Germline V gives CDR1 MNHEY, CDR2 SVGEGT. The CDR3: CASRPGGSGLEPQHF. In nucleotides, the CDR3 is TGTGCCAGCAGGCCGGGTGGGTCAGGGCTTGAGCCCCAGCATTTT.